This T cell receptor beta chain originates from a study of shared clonotypes between healthy human individuals (dated by TCRdb to between 2020 and 2021). With regard to the full study: The cohort comprised a couple of women and a few men aged 18 to 49 years. To increase sequencing depth and limit assay-specific biases, different laboratories used diverse techniques to prepare libraries and sequence TCR repertoires. The study deeply sequenced blood TCR repertoires of about 5 healthy adults to estimate repertoire size and the extent of clonotype sharing between individuals. Per donor, leukapheresis produced somewhere between about 0.9 and 9 billion PBMCs. For each donor, CD4 naive and CD4 memory were each given three plates, CD8 naive was given two plates, and CD8 memory was given one plate.

General study outcomes and caveats: When a handful of donors were compared, the shared fraction of clonotypes was around 5% for naive CD4, less than 4% for naive CD8, 2% to 2.5% for memory CD4, and under 0.5% for memory CD8. Because the study included only a small number of donors, the genetic and exposure-history diversity represented was limited. Estimated clonotype richness was generally larger for naive than for memory subsets. Even with the large sequencing depth, rarefaction of the sorted-subset datasets indicated that sequencing was incomplete. Sampling was restricted to blood, and TCR repertoires in tissues likely differ from the TCR repertoires found in blood. Compared with non-shared clonotypes, the clonotypes found in all four sorted-subset donors had higher generation probabilities. Pairwise subsampling indicated that sequencing depth was expected to affect the degree of clonotype sharing among donors.

For CDR1 and CDR2, the germline V gene lists SGHRS and YFSETQ. The CDR3 holds 15 amino acids from the cysteine to the phenylalanine. Left in the record is the CDR3 DNA by itself, 45 bases read in frame from the first base. Relative to germline, V is 4 bases shorter and J is 5 bases shorter, with 16 bases between their ends. Using the deep immunoSEQ assay, TCR CDR3 regions were amplified from genomic DNA by multiplex PCR. Genomic DNA extracted from each cell subset was distributed evenly over all wells of several immunoSEQ 96-well plates, and each plate served as one replicate. For sorted subsets, each replicate PCR was loaded with 150 to 250 ng genomic DNA, equivalent to some 27,000 T cell genomes. Purified libraries were quantified with a Qubit 3.0 fluorometer, sized on a Bioanalyzer 2100, and re-quantified with the KAPA Library Quantification kit. Every immunoSEQ 96-well plate was sequenced on a dedicated single-read 150-cycle Illumina NextSeq 550 flow cell. Under the source paper's analysis protocol: Because only junctional sequences without quality scores were contained in the immunoSEQ output, filtering matching that applied to full-length reads could not be performed. Sequences were annotated with PyIR, a Python wrapper for IgBLAST v1.9, and V/J genes and CDR3 were assigned using IMGT germline references. Reads with weak V/J assignments (E-value above 1e-6), missing CDR3, stop codons, out-of-frame junctions, or ambiguous translated residues were removed. V3J clonotypes were defined as sequences sharing an identical inferred V gene, J gene, and CDR3 amino acid sequence. To compute the percentage overlap between repertoires, the number of shared unique clonotypes was divided by the size of the smaller repertoire. Three approaches were used to assess repertoire richness: RTK rarefaction, the Chao1 estimator, and Recon v2.1 estimates of unobserved clonotypes. Generation probabilities were computed with OLGA for all TCRbeta clonotypes obtained by the gDNA method from several donors. The clones in this table, taken by TCRdb from immuneACCESS, are in-frame only. Not every clone is retained; where verified, under half of the shortfall comes from an unresolved V gene, and the cause of the rest is unknown. V, J and clone size were drawn from that table, and D and trimming were deduced from the DNA. The sample table records under 1 million clones; around 92% of these occur just once. The top ten hold 24% of the sample.

This clone was seen a handful of times. No antigen is known for it. No qualities accompany the bases; no much larger clone lies one base away. CD8 naive samples were obtained by positive selection for CCR7 among CD45RO-negative cells, yielding a CD45RA+CCR7+ population from which TemRA cells were excluded. The donors were healthy, HIV-negative adults who had no recently reported acute infections or vaccinations. All donors were Caucasian adults living in Nashville, Tennessee, USA. Blood was collected by leukapheresis, and PBMCs were isolated by Ficoll-Histopaque density gradient centrifugation and then cryopreserved in liquid nitrogen vapor phase. Purity and quantity of every magnetically sorted T cell population were checked by analytical flow cytometry. Genomic DNA was isolated from every sorted fraction and measured by UV absorbance on a Nanodrop 2000c.

This clonotype originated in a man aged 25 to 45 in good health. The sample taken for sequencing was naive CD8+ T cells sorted from blood. Read against the paper, the sample's cell subset or site label means: CD45RA+CCR7+. The chain links TRBV5-1 with TRBJ2-1; perhaps TRBD1 is the D gene, with 6 bases matching. CDR3 region: CASSPNRDTHNEQFF. The nucleotides are TGCGCCAGCAGCCCAAACCGGGACACCCACAATGAGCAGTTCTTC. The reference TRBV5-1 and TRBJ2-1 proteins fill in what lies around the CDR3, so the full variable domain reads KAGVTQTPRYLIKTRGQQVTLSCSPISGHRSVSWYQQTPGQGLQFLFEYFSETQRNKGNFPGRFSGRQFSNSRSEMNVSTLELGDSALYLCASSPNRDTHNEQFFGPGTRLTVL.